This is a list of T cell receptor beta chains from one sample in a study of early T cells in non-severe SARS-CoV-2 infection. From the 5' RACE reads, TCRdb called clonotypes with MiXCR, one entry per CDR3 protein. Among under 70,000 distinct CDR3 sequences listed, under 14% were seen once. Sequencing was carried out using whole blood. The receptors here all came from an adult who was a healthcare worker with PCR-confirmed SARS-CoV-2 infection or an uninfected control (not recorded which). CDR3s include the opening cysteine and the closing phenylalanine or tryptophan. The order of the fields is CDR3 protein, CDR3 DNA, J gene, D gene, clone size, V gene. D genes are given only for firm matches. Expanded clones are given a class, and other clones once, few, many or no size at all.

CDR3aa: CASSLIAGSSYEQYF; CDR3nt: TGTGCCAGCAGCTTAATAGCGGGGAGCTCCTACGAGCAGTACTTC; j_gene: TRBJ2-7; d_gene: TRBD2; abundance: many; v_gene: TRBV7-9
CDR3aa: CASSYSRSEDSPLHF; CDR3nt: TGTGCCAGCAGTTACTCCCGGAGCGAAGATTCACCCCTCCACTTT; j_gene: TRBJ1-6; d_gene: -; abundance: many; v_gene: TRBV6-5
CDR3aa: CAISESRETQYF; CDR3nt: TGTGCCATCAGTGAATCCCGAGAGACCCAGTACTTC; j_gene: TRBJ2-5; d_gene: -; abundance: many; v_gene: TRBV10-3
CDR3aa: CSVEVGGTGYEQYF; CDR3nt: TGCAGCGTTGAAGTTGGCGGGACCGGCTACGAGCAGTACTTC; j_gene: TRBJ2-7; d_gene: -; abundance: many; v_gene: TRBV29-1
CDR3aa: CASSTNRRTGGYYEQYF; CDR3nt: TGTGCCAGTAGTACAAATAGACGGACAGGGGGCTACTACGAGCAGTACTTC; j_gene: TRBJ2-7; d_gene: TRBD1; abundance: -; v_gene: TRBV19
CDR3aa: CASSELGGHSYNEQFF; CDR3nt: TGTGCCAGCAGTGAACTCGGCGGGCACTCCTACAATGAGCAGTTCTTC; j_gene: TRBJ2-1; d_gene: -; abundance: many; v_gene: TRBV6-1
CDR3aa: CASSYSAGGESYEQYF; CDR3nt: TGTGCCAGCAGTTACTCAGCGGGGGGGGAGTCCTACGAGCAGTACTTC; j_gene: TRBJ2-7; d_gene: TRBD2; abundance: many; v_gene: TRBV6-2/TRBV6-3
CDR3aa: CASSLGSSRQGFSYEQYF; CDR3nt: TGTGCCAGCAGCTTAGGTTCTTCGCGACAGGGATTCTCCTACGAGCAGTACTTC; j_gene: TRBJ2-7; d_gene: TRBD1; abundance: many; v_gene: TRBV11-2
CDR3aa: CASGGLSGHGEQYF; CDR3nt: TGTGCCAGCGGGGGGTTGTCGGGTCATGGCGAGCAGTACTTC; j_gene: TRBJ2-7; d_gene: -; abundance: many; v_gene: TRBV7-9
CDR3aa: CASSSPGGAYNEQFF; CDR3nt: TGCGCCAGCAGCTCTCCAGGGGGGGCGTACAATGAGCAGTTCTTC; j_gene: TRBJ2-1; d_gene: -; abundance: -; v_gene: TRBV4-1
CDR3aa: CASSQEPSALWETQYF; CDR3nt: TGCGCCAGCAGCCAAGAACCTAGCGCGCTTTGGGAGACCCAGTACTTC; j_gene: TRBJ2-5; d_gene: -; abundance: -; v_gene: TRBV4-1
CDR3aa: CASGQSNSPLHF; CDR3nt: TGTGCCAGCGGACAGTCTAATTCACCCCTCCACTTT; j_gene: TRBJ1-6; d_gene: -; abundance: -; v_gene: TRBV27
CDR3aa: CASSVALDEIYGYTF; CDR3nt: TGTGCCAGCAGCGTAGCTCTGGACGAAATATATGGCTACACCTTC; j_gene: TRBJ1-2; d_gene: -; abundance: many; v_gene: TRBV9
CDR3aa: CASSSSPLAGVVYF; CDR3nt: TGTGCCAGCAGCTCCTCCCCCCTAGCGGGAGTCGTGTATTTT; j_gene: TRBJ2-3; d_gene: TRBD2; abundance: many; v_gene: TRBV7-3
CDR3aa: CASSYVGDPNEKLFF; CDR3nt: TGTGCCAGCAGTTATGTCGGCGACCCTAATGAAAAACTGTTTTTT; j_gene: TRBJ1-4; d_gene: -; abundance: many; v_gene: TRBV6-2/TRBV6-3
CDR3aa: CAIKRAGRPYEQYF; CDR3nt: TGTGCCATCAAGCGAGCGGGGCGTCCATACGAGCAGTACTTC; j_gene: TRBJ2-7; d_gene: TRBD2; abundance: -; v_gene: TRBV12-5
CDR3aa: CASSLSGGVQYF; CDR3nt: TGCGCCAGCAGCCTTTCAGGGGGGGTGCAGTACTTC; j_gene: TRBJ2-7; d_gene: -; abundance: few; v_gene: TRBV4-1
CDR3aa: CSVDWGTNYGYTF; CDR3nt: TGCAGCGTTGATTGGGGTACCAACTATGGCTACACCTTC; j_gene: TRBJ1-2; d_gene: -; abundance: -; v_gene: TRBV29-1
CDR3aa: CAAGSMTDTQYF; CDR3nt: TGTGCCGCAGGGTCCATGACAGATACGCAGTATTTT; j_gene: TRBJ2-3; d_gene: -; abundance: few; v_gene: TRBV10-3
CDR3aa: CASSLVARDYEQYF; CDR3nt: TGTGCCAGCAGCTTAGTAGCTCGAGACTACGAGCAGTACTTC; j_gene: TRBJ2-7; d_gene: -; abundance: -; v_gene: TRBV7-9
CDR3aa: CASRRGSANTEAFF; CDR3nt: TGTGCCAGCAGGCGGGGTTCGGCGAACACTGAAGCTTTCTTT; j_gene: TRBJ1-1; d_gene: -; abundance: many; v_gene: TRBV3-1
CDR3aa: CASSSTGTNEKLFF; CDR3nt: TGTGCCAGTAGCTCGACGGGGACGAATGAAAAACTGTTTTTT; j_gene: TRBJ1-4; d_gene: -; abundance: -; v_gene: TRBV19
CDR3aa: CASSPPPGQGQETQYF; CDR3nt: TGCGCCAGCAGCCCCCCTCCGGGACAGGGACAAGAGACCCAGTACTTC; j_gene: TRBJ2-5; d_gene: TRBD1; abundance: few; v_gene: TRBV4-1
CDR3aa: CASSQDRRPTGELFF; CDR3nt: TGTGCCAGCAGCCAAGATCGAAGACCGACCGGGGAGCTGTTTTTT; j_gene: TRBJ2-2; d_gene: -; abundance: few; v_gene: TRBV4-2
CDR3aa: CASSSSGTRTDTQYF; CDR3nt: TGTGCCAGCAGCTCTAGCGGGACACGCACAGATACGCAGTATTTT; j_gene: TRBJ2-3; d_gene: TRBD2; abundance: many; v_gene: TRBV7-2
CDR3aa: CASSFPTIPEQYF; CDR3nt: TGTGCCAGCAGTTTTCCTACTATCCCCGAGCAGTACTTC; j_gene: TRBJ2-7; d_gene: -; abundance: many; v_gene: TRBV28
CDR3aa: CASSPDGTGGWTDTQYF; CDR3nt: TGTGCCAGCAGCCCAGACGGGACAGGGGGCTGGACAGATACGCAGTATTTT; j_gene: TRBJ2-3; d_gene: TRBD1; abundance: many; v_gene: TRBV9
CDR3aa: CASSRGGRNSPLHF; CDR3nt: TGTGCCAGCAGCCGGGGGGGCCGGAATTCACCCCTCCACTTT; j_gene: TRBJ1-6; d_gene: -; abundance: many; v_gene: TRBV28
CDR3aa: CASSEYRAAYQPQHF; CDR3nt: TGTGCCAGCAGTGAATATCGGGCAGCTTATCAGCCCCAGCATTTT; j_gene: TRBJ1-5; d_gene: -; abundance: few; v_gene: TRBV6-1
CDR3aa: CAIRSLGLAGVYNEQFF; CDR3nt: TGTGCCATCAGGAGCCTCGGACTAGCGGGCGTTTACAATGAGCAGTTCTTC; j_gene: TRBJ2-1; d_gene: TRBD2; abundance: many; v_gene: TRBV10-3
CDR3aa: CASSEAGPFTEAFF; CDR3nt: TGTGCCAGCAGTGAAGCAGGACCGTTCACTGAAGCTTTCTTT; j_gene: TRBJ1-1; d_gene: -; abundance: -; v_gene: TRBV6-1
CDR3aa: CASSLLNNEQFF; CDR3nt: TGTGCCAGCAGCTTACTGAACAATGAGCAGTTCTTC; j_gene: TRBJ2-1; d_gene: -; abundance: many; v_gene: TRBV11-1
CDR3aa: CSVRTQSNQPQHF; CDR3nt: TGCAGCGTTAGGACACAGAGCAATCAGCCCCAGCATTTT; j_gene: TRBJ1-5; d_gene: -; abundance: -; v_gene: TRBV29-1
CDR3aa: CASSPGTGFFF; CDR3nt: TGTGCCAGTAGCCCCGGGACAGGGTTCTTTTTT; j_gene: TRBJ1-4; d_gene: TRBD1; abundance: many; v_gene: TRBV19
CDR3aa: CASSPEGQRDEQYF; CDR3nt: TGTGCCAGCAGCCCCGAAGGTCAGAGAGACGAGCAGTACTTC; j_gene: TRBJ2-7; d_gene: -; abundance: many; v_gene: TRBV5-5
CDR3aa: CSVEADGSYGYTF; CDR3nt: TGCAGCGTTGAAGCGGATGGTAGCTATGGCTACACCTTC; j_gene: TRBJ1-2; d_gene: -; abundance: -; v_gene: TRBV29-1
CDR3aa: CASSADSFEAFF; CDR3nt: TGTGCCAGCAGCGCCGACAGTTTTGAAGCTTTCTTT; j_gene: TRBJ1-1; d_gene: -; abundance: -; v_gene: TRBV9
CDR3aa: CASSSDNSYEQYF; CDR3nt: TGTGCCAGCAGTTCGGACAACTCCTACGAGCAGTACTTC; j_gene: TRBJ2-7; d_gene: -; abundance: many; v_gene: TRBV6-6
CDR3aa: CASSVGVLGANEKLFF; CDR3nt: TGTGCCAGCAGCGTAGGTGTTCTGGGGGCAAATGAAAAACTGTTTTTT; j_gene: TRBJ1-4; d_gene: -; abundance: few; v_gene: TRBV9
CDR3aa: CASSGGFGANVLTF; CDR3nt: TGTGCCAGCAGTGGAGGATTCGGGGCCAACGTCCTGACTTTC; j_gene: TRBJ2-6; d_gene: -; abundance: -; v_gene: TRBV2
CDR3aa: CATNRQGTTLQNQPQHF; CDR3nt: TGTGCCACCAACAGACAGGGTACTACCCTCCAAAATCAGCCCCAGCATTTT; j_gene: TRBJ1-5; d_gene: TRBD1; abundance: few; v_gene: TRBV24-1
CDR3aa: CASSETSGPYVQYF; CDR3nt: TGTGCCAGCAGCGAGACTAGCGGACCCTATGTGCAGTACTTC; j_gene: TRBJ2-7; d_gene: TRBD2; abundance: many; v_gene: TRBV11-1
CDR3aa: CASSRASGDNEQFF; CDR3nt: TGCGCCAGCAGCCGGGCCTCCGGAGACAATGAGCAGTTCTTC; j_gene: TRBJ2-1; d_gene: -; abundance: -; v_gene: TRBV4-1
CDR3aa: CSVPHQVTDTQYF; CDR3nt: TGCAGCGTTCCGCACCAAGTCACAGATACGCAGTATTTT; j_gene: TRBJ2-3; d_gene: -; abundance: many; v_gene: TRBV29-1
CDR3aa: CASSLEWNNEQFF; CDR3nt: TGTGCTAGCAGCTTAGAATGGAACAATGAGCAGTTCTTC; j_gene: TRBJ2-1; d_gene: -; abundance: few; v_gene: TRBV7-7
CDR3aa: CASSLVGRSSYNEQFF; CDR3nt: TGCGCCAGCAGCTTGGTGGGTCGAAGCTCCTACAATGAGCAGTTCTTC; j_gene: TRBJ2-1; d_gene: -; abundance: many; v_gene: TRBV5-1
CDR3aa: CASSVNPPGAGTDTQYF; CDR3nt: TGTGCCAGCAGCGTAAACCCGCCGGGAGCTGGCACAGATACGCAGTATTTT; j_gene: TRBJ2-3; d_gene: -; abundance: few; v_gene: TRBV6-5
CDR3aa: CASSLDSLAGAGPNEQFF; CDR3nt: TGTGCCAGCAGCTTAGATTCACTAGCGGGGGCCGGGCCCAATGAGCAGTTCTTC; j_gene: TRBJ2-1; d_gene: TRBD2; abundance: many; v_gene: TRBV11-3
CDR3aa: CASRREQGVNEKLFF; CDR3nt: TGTGCCAGCAGGAGGGAACAGGGGGTTAATGAAAAACTGTTTTTT; j_gene: TRBJ1-4; d_gene: TRBD1; abundance: -; v_gene: TRBV12-3/TRBV12-4
CDR3aa: CSAPRAGYGDTQYF; CDR3nt: TGCAGTGCTCCACGGGCAGGCTACGGGGATACGCAGTATTTT; j_gene: TRBJ2-3; d_gene: -; abundance: -; v_gene: TRBV20-1
CDR3aa: CASSVAGQYTNEQFF; CDR3nt: TGTGCCAGCAGCGTAGCGGGGCAGTATACTAATGAGCAGTTCTTC; j_gene: TRBJ2-1; d_gene: -; abundance: -; v_gene: TRBV9
CDR3aa: CSVETHEQFF; CDR3nt: TGCAGCGTTGAGACCCATGAGCAGTTCTTC; j_gene: TRBJ2-1; d_gene: -; abundance: many; v_gene: TRBV29-1
CDR3aa: CATSNSRKLFF; CDR3nt: TGTGCCACCAGCAACAGTCGAAAACTGTTTTTT; j_gene: TRBJ1-4; d_gene: -; abundance: many; v_gene: TRBV15
CDR3aa: CASTLLRGEKLFF; CDR3nt: TGTGCCAGCACTCTCCTACGGGGCGAAAAACTGTTTTTT; j_gene: TRBJ1-4; d_gene: -; abundance: few; v_gene: TRBV6-1
CDR3aa: CASSLKGVGWAPLTDTQYF; CDR3nt: TGTGCCAGCAGCTTAAAAGGGGTCGGTTGGGCGCCGCTGACAGATACGCAGTATTTT; j_gene: TRBJ2-3; d_gene: -; abundance: many; v_gene: TRBV13